Presented here are 20 T cell receptor beta chains from one specimen sequenced in a study of response to subunit inactivated influenza vaccine. One entry per CDR3 protein, called by TCRdb with MiXCR from the RT-PCR reads. Among about 310,000 distinct CDR3 sequences listed, 22% were seen once. The specimen comprised PBMCs from blood, sampled about 20 months after vaccination. Receptors were obtained from a man between 50 and 69 years old who received an inactivated influenza vaccine.

This clonotype was observed a few times. J is TRBJ2-2 and V is TRBV6-2 or TRBV6-3; 9 bases fit TRBD1. This CDR3 region has 16 residues. With V trimmed by 4 bases and J by 3 bases, 6 bases remained unmatched. In germline, CDR1 is MNHEY, CDR2 SVGEGT. CDR3 loop: CASSSLGQGHTGELFF. The CDR3 DNA is TGTGCCAGCAGTTCGTTAGGACAGGGGCACACCGGGGAGCTGTTTTTT.

This chain links TRBV24-1 with TRBJ2-3; D not certain. The CDR3 runs 16 residues. The V end lost 4 bases, the J end lost 1 base, and 14 bases lay between the germline ends. Germline-derived CDR1 and CDR2 are KGHDR and SFDVKD. The CDR3 DNA reads as TGTGCCACCAGTGAACTTGGGCCCCCTGGCACAGATACGCAGTATTTT. Its translation is CATSELGPPGTDTQYF.

The chain carries TRBV7-2 and TRBJ1-6, with a weak D call TRBD1 (5 bases). Germline CDR1 is SGHTA and CDR2 is FQGNSA. Trimming took off 1 base at V and 8 bases at J, with 9 bases between the two ends. The CDR3 length is 14 residues. CDR3 residues: CASSLEPGDSPLHF. As DNA, the CDR3 is TGTGCCAGCAGCTTAGAACCGGGGGATTCACCCCTCCACTTT.

This clonotype appeared many times. The V call is TRBV9, the J call TRBJ1-1, with TRBD1 matching over 8 bases. This CDR3 is built from 13 residues. J lost 9 bases, V lost 2 bases, and 6 bases had no gene match. Germline CDR1 SGDLS, CDR2 YYNGEE. The CDR3 loop reads CASSVQRTGQAFF. CDR3 DNA: TGTGCCAGCAGCGTTCAGAGGACAGGGCAAGCTTTCTTT.

There are many counts of this clonotype. V usage is TRBV6-2 or TRBV6-3 and J usage is TRBJ1-2, with D possibly being TRBD1 (5 bases). Germline-derived CDR1 and CDR2 are MNHEY and SVGEGT. This CDR3 region has 16 residues. V was trimmed by 0 bases and J by 10 bases, leaving 21 bases between them. The CDR3 region is CASSYSTVSGTGYYTF. CDR3 in DNA: TGTGCCAGCAGTTACTCGACGGTATCCGGTACAGGATACTACACCTTC.

This clonotype was picked up a small number of times. This chain links TRBV7-9 with TRBJ2-2, with D unresolved. Germline V lookup: CDR1 SEHNR, CDR2 FQNEAQ (reference sequence). Trimming removed 4 bases from V and 7 bases from J, with 7 bases in between. CDR3 length: 12 amino acids. CDR3 nucleotides: TGTGCCAGCAGCTATCCCCACGGGGAGCTGTTTTTT. Residues: CASSYPHGELFF.

This clonotype was observed a few times. The CDR3 spells CASSQWVYEQYF. In nucleotides, the CDR3 is TGTGCCAGCAGCCAGTGGGTGTACGAGCAGTACTTC. This chain connects TRBV16 to TRBJ2-7, with no clear D. Germline values: CDR1 KGHSY, CDR2 FQNENV. CDR3 length equals 12 residues. Trimming removed 3 bases at V and 4 bases at J, with 7 bases between.

This clonotype was found many times. The V and J genes are TRBV15 and TRBJ1-2, with 7 bases identical to TRBD1. This CDR3 contains 13 residues. The V and J ends lost 5 bases and 8 bases, in that order; junction bases with no gene match: 8. Germline assignment: CDR1 LNHNV and CDR2 YYDKDF (reference sequence). CDR3 sequence: CATSSRTGSGYTF. CDR3 bases: TGTGCCACCAGCTCCCGGACAGGATCGGGCTACACCTTC.

V and J are TRBV11-2 and TRBJ1-2; D is possibly TRBD1 (5 bases). CDR1 is SGHAT, CDR2 FQNNGV, per germline. The ends were cut back, 7 bases at V and 2 bases at J, with 14 bases in the middle. The length of the CDR3 is 14 residues. The CDR3 spells CASTSPGGNYGYTF. CDR3 nucleotides: TGTGCCAGCACCTCTCCTGGGGGAAACTATGGCTACACCTTC.

CDR3 loop: CATAATSGSNEQFF. The CDR3 bases are TGTGCCACCGCCGCCACTAGCGGGAGCAATGAGCAGTTCTTC. The chain couples TRBV10-3 to TRBJ2-1; TRBD2 agrees at 11 bases. Germline loops: CDR1 ENHRY, CDR2 SYGVKD. The CDR3 extends over 14 amino acids. V shed 10 bases and J 6 bases; nucleotides not matched to a gene: 8.

This clonotype was recorded a few times. V and J are TRBV7-6 and TRBJ1-2, with D hard to call. V was trimmed by 1 base and J by 0 bases, leaving 9 bases between them. The CDR3 is made up of 15 amino acids. Looked up from germline, CDR1 is SGHVS and CDR2 is FNYEAQ. This chain's CDR3 is CASSLGSGSNYGYTF. The CDR3 DNA sequence: TGTGCCAGCAGCTTAGGATCCGGGTCTAACTATGGCTACACCTTC.

This clonotype was seen many times. The chain uses TRBV12-3 or TRBV12-4 and TRBJ1-1; the D is unclear. V was clipped by 5 bases and J by 3 bases, with 10 bases between them. This CDR3 has 13 residues. Here the CDR3 DNA reads TGTGCCAGCAGTCTCTCGCATTACACTGAAGCTTTCTTT. Protein sequence: CASSLSHYTEAFF.

Regarding this clonotype: This clone may be a read error of a much larger clone one base away. The gene calls are TRBV19 and TRBJ1-5; 7 nucleotides align to TRBD1. The CDR3 spans 15 residues. Germline V gives CDR1 LNHDA, CDR2 SQIVND (reference sequence). In DNA form, the CDR3 reads TGTACCAGTAGATCGACAGGGCAGAGCAATCAGCCCCAGCATTTT. As protein: CTSRSTGQSNQPQHF.

The V and J genes are TRBV28 and TRBJ2-1, with 10 bases identical to TRBD2. Germline V lookup: CDR1 MDHEN, CDR2 SYDVKM. The CDR3 is made up of 17 amino acids. The V gene end was trimmed by 3 bases and the J gene end by 1 base; junction bases not matched to a gene: 6. CDR3 loop: CASSFSYSGRSYNEQFF. Here the CDR3 DNA reads TGTGCCAGCAGTTTCTCGTATAGCGGGAGGTCCTACAATGAGCAGTTCTTC.

This clonotype came up a few times. The chain combines TRBV5-1 with TRBJ2-1; D assignment may be TRBD1 or TRBD2 (5 bases each). CDR1 SGHRS and CDR2 YFSETQ come from the germline V gene. CDR3 length: 14 amino acids. The germline V and J ends were trimmed by 7 bases and 2 bases, with 13 bases remaining between them. The CDR3 reads CASRRDGPYNEQFF. CDR3 sequence (DNA): TGCGCCAGCCGCCGGGACGGTCCCTACAATGAGCAGTTCTTC.

This clonotype has ten or more counts. The chain uses TRBV6-2 or TRBV6-3 and TRBJ1-1; D unclear. V lost 4 bases and J lost 1, with 7 bases in between. Germline V gene sequence: CDR1 MNHEY, CDR2 SVGEGT. There are 13 residues in the CDR3. CDR3 in amino acids: CASSWKKNTEAFF. CDR3 DNA sequence: TGTGCCAGCAGTTGGAAGAAGAACACTGAAGCTTTCTTT.

The chain uses TRBV28 and TRBJ1-3; D not certain. Germline CDR1 is MDHEN and CDR2 is SYDVKM. V was trimmed by 4 bases and J by 0 bases, leaving 13 bases between them. The CDR3 sequence is 16 residues long. The CDR3 protein is CASSYTLSSSGNTIYF. The CDR3 region has the DNA TGTGCCAGCAGTTATACACTCAGCAGCTCTGGAAACACCATATATTTT.

V usage is TRBV10-3 and J usage is TRBJ2-7; D remains ambiguous. CDR1 and CDR2 from the germline V gene are ENHRY and SYGVKD. The CDR3 is 12 residues long. Trimming removed 2 bases from V and 2 bases from J, with 4 bases in between. CDR3 amino acids: CAISETAYEQYF. CDR3 nucleotides: TGTGCCATCAGTGAGACCGCCTACGAGCAGTACTTC.

The genes are TRBV11-2 and TRBJ2-4; possibly TRBD1 for D (6 bases). Trimming took off 0 bases at V and 9 bases at J, with 15 bases between the two ends. This CDR3 region has 15 residues. CDR1 SGHAT and CDR2 FQNNGV come from the germline V gene. CDR3 sequence reads: CASSLDHRAGAIQYF. As DNA, the CDR3 is TGTGCCAGCAGCTTAGATCACAGGGCCGGCGCCATTCAGTACTTC.

This clonotype was seen many times. The chain joins TRBV12-3 or TRBV12-4 to TRBJ1-3, with 10 nucleotides matching TRBD1. The CDR3 is 20 residues long. Trimming took 5 bases from V and 1 from J; bases not matched to a gene: 17. The CDR3 DNA reads TGTGCCAGCAGTCCAGCCGGGACAGGGGTTTACAATAGGTCTGGAAACACCATATATTTT. Translated: CASSPAGTGVYNRSGNTIYF.